These 27 T cell receptor beta chains share one sample of origin, sequenced in a study of vaccination effects on CD4 cells after COVID-19. These receptors lack a known antigen. Antigen-specific CD4+ T cells were expanded with viral peptide pools in the ViraFEST assay before sequencing. Culture lasted approximately 10 days before CD4+ T cell isolation. None of the vaccinated had previously contracted SARS-CoV-2, and their nucleocapsid antibodies tested negative. Here immunoSEQ multiplex PCR was the method, and the copy in TCRdb shows in-frame clones only, minus some. This sample has 25,000 to 30,000 clones, with approximately 70% found just once. Sequencing was performed on CD4+ T cells from PBMCs cultured with HCoV-NL63 spike peptides, taken before COVID-19 vaccination. The receptors come from a human donor who received a COVID-19 vaccine.

Here the CDR3 reads CATSRDQTKRETQYF. Written as DNA, the CDR3 is TGTGCCACCAGCAGAGATCAAACCAAACGGGAGACCCAGTACTTC. V usage is TRBV15 and J usage is TRBJ2-5; no definite D call. The germline V gene encodes CDR1 LNHNV and CDR2 YYDKDF (reference sequence). The CDR3 has 15 amino acids. Trimming cost V 0 bases and J 5 bases, with 13 bases left between them.

This clone was observed a single time. V usage is TRBV11-3 and J usage is TRBJ2-1, with 8 bases matching TRBD1. The CDR3 loop spans 15 amino acids. Germline V gives CDR1 SGHNT, CDR2 YENEEA. V dropped 1 base and J dropped 6; count of bases not matched to a gene: 5. CDR3 amino acids: CASSLATGVRNEQFF. The CDR3 DNA follows: TGTGCCAGCAGCTTAGCGACAGGGGTCCGCAATGAGCAGTTCTTC.

This sequence joins TRBV28 and TRBJ1-1, with D hard to call. This CDR3 contains 11 residues. Germline V gene sequence: CDR1 MDHEN, CDR2 SYDVKM. V dropped 8 bases and J dropped 4 bases, with 8 bases sitting between them. CDR3 residues: CASVGVTEAFF. The CDR3 bases are TGTGCCAGCGTTGGAGTCACTGAAGCTTTCTTT.

The chain recombines TRBV5-6 with TRBJ1-2, with 8 bases identical to TRBD1. The CDR3 loop spans 15 amino acids. After removal of 4 bases from V and 4 bases from J, the junction contained 9 bases not matched to a gene. In germline, CDR1 is SGHDT, CDR2 YYEEEE. In DNA form, the CDR3 reads TGTGCCAGCAGCGCCTATGAACAGGGGGTCTATGGCTACACCTTC. Its protein is CASSAYEQGVYGYTF.

This sequence joins TRBV2 and TRBJ2-1; D is uncertain. The CDR3 sequence is 15 residues long. V was cut by 3 bases and J by 6 bases, with 15 bases left in between. Germline values: CDR1 SNHLY, CDR2 FYNNEI. CDR3 DNA sequence: TGTGCCAGCAGTGATAAGGGAACACTACCCAATGAGCAGTTCTTC. Its protein product is CASSDKGTLPNEQFF.

In nucleotides, the CDR3 is TGCGCCAGCAGCCAAAGGGACATTGGCACTGAAGCTTTCTTT. Its translation is CASSQRDIGTEAFF. The gene calls are TRBV4-3 and TRBJ1-1, with a possible D match to TRBD1 (6 bases). Trimming removed 2 bases from V and 4 bases from J, with 11 bases in between. In germline, CDR1 is LGHNA, CDR2 YSLEER. The CDR3 sequence is 14 residues long.

This clone came up once. The genes are TRBV28 and TRBJ2-5, with 7 bases matching TRBD1. The junction had 5 bases not matched to a gene; V was cut back by 2 bases and J by 5 bases. This CDR3 has 14 residues. Germline V gene sequence: CDR1 MDHEN, CDR2 SYDVKM. The CDR3 sequence is CASSLQGVGETQYF. The CDR3 DNA is TGTGCCAGCAGTTTACAGGGGGTAGGGGAGACCCAGTACTTC.

V usage is TRBV29-1 and J usage is TRBJ2-1, with 12 bases matching TRBD2. Germline CDR1 is SQVTM and CDR2 is ANQGSEA. The J segment lost 3 bases and the V segment lost 3 bases, leaving 3 bases of the junction unmatched. The CDR3 has 15 amino acids. This chain's CDR3 is CSVDLAGGFYNEQFF. DNA of the CDR3: TGCAGCGTTGATCTAGCGGGAGGGTTCTACAATGAGCAGTTCTTC.

The chain recombines TRBV3-1 (or the pseudogene TRBV3-2) with TRBJ2-1, with D perhaps matching TRBD2 (5 bases). Germline V lookup: CDR1 LGHDT, CDR2 YNNKEL (reference sequence). Trimming pared 5 bases from V and 4 bases from J, leaving 21 bases between. The CDR3 is 17 residues long. The DNA for the CDR3 is TGTGCCAGCAGCAAAGGGCAAGGGAGACCCACTTACAATGAGCAGTTCTTC. Translation: CASSKGQGRPTYNEQFF.

V is TRBV5-6 and J is TRBJ2-7; perhaps TRBD1 as D (6 bases). The length of the CDR3 is 12 residues. Trimming left V 0 bases short and J 6 bases short, with 7 bases between. The germline CDR1 and CDR2 sequences are SGHDT and YYEEEE. The CDR3 nucleotides read TGTGCCAGCAGCTTGGACAGGGTCGAGCAGTACTTC. Its protein product is CASSLDRVEQYF. The whole variable domain, remainder taken from reference TRBV5-6 and TRBJ2-7, is DAGVTQSPTHLIKTRGQQVTLRCSPKSGHDTVSWYQQALGQGPQFIFQYYEEEERQRGNFPDRFSGHQFPNYSSELNVNALLLGDSALYLCASSLDRVEQYFGPGTRLTVT.

The chain carries TRBV7-2 and TRBJ1-1; D not resolved. Germline V CDR1 and CDR2: SGHTA, FQGNSA. Between the trimmed V and J ends, which lost 1 base and 5 bases, there was a span of 11 bases. The CDR3 has 14 residues. CDR3 sequence: CASSLVRGRTEAFF. Here the CDR3 DNA reads TGTGCCAGCAGCTTAGTCCGGGGTAGGACTGAAGCTTTCTTT.

The rearrangement links TRBV4-3 to TRBJ1-1, with unresolved D. CDR3 length: 14 residues. The ends were cut back, 4 bases at V and 1 base at J, with 10 bases in the middle. CDR1 is LGHNA and CDR2 is YSLEER in the germline V gene. In nucleotides, the CDR3 is TGCGCCAGCAGCCCCCGGGCGGCGAACACTGAAGCTTTCTTT. Protein sequence: CASSPRAANTEAFF.

The J gene is TRBJ2-5, the V gene TRBV15, with 7 bases matching TRBD2. The CDR3 is 14 amino acids. CDR1 and CDR2 (germline): LNHNV, YYDKDF (reference sequence). Losses at the gene ends were 0 bases for V and 5 bases for J; bases not matched to a gene: 3. The CDR3 sequence is CATSRDHGGETQYF. The CDR3 region has the DNA TGTGCCACCAGCAGAGATCACGGGGGGGAGACCCAGTACTTC.

This chain's CDR3 is CASSPRLATYEQYF. The CDR3 nucleotides read TGTGCCAGCAGCCCCCGACTAGCCACCTACGAGCAGTACTTC. The rearrangement uses TRBV9 and TRBJ2-7; 7 nucleotides align to TRBD2. CDR3 length equals 14 residues. Germline values: CDR1 SGDLS, CDR2 YYNGEE. Trimming cost V 4 bases and J 2 bases; bases outside gene matches: 6.

The chain joins TRBV11-2 to TRBJ1-1; D unresolved. The length of the CDR3 is 13 residues. Germline V gives CDR1 SGHAT, CDR2 FQNNGV. The germline V and J ends were trimmed by 1 base and 2 bases, with 5 bases remaining between them. The CDR3 protein is CASSLAPNTEAFF. CDR3 bases: TGTGCCAGCAGCTTAGCTCCAAACACTGAAGCTTTCTTT. Full variable domain (rest looked up from reference TRBV11-2 and TRBJ1-1): EAGVAQSPRYKIIEKRQSVAFWCNPISGHATLYWYQQILGQGPKLLIQFQNNGVVDDSQLPKDRFSAERLKGVDSTLKIQPAKLEDSAVYLCASSLAPNTEAFFGQGTRLTVV.

The chain couples TRBV5-1 to TRBJ2-3, with unresolved D. V lost 3 bases and J lost 2, with 16 bases in between. The CDR3 has 16 residues. From germline, CDR1 is SGHRS and CDR2 YFSETQ. CDR3 nucleotides: TGCGCCAGCAGCTCTCTAGGTAGCCGAAACACAGATACGCAGTATTTT. Encoded protein: CASSSLGSRNTDTQYF.

This chain joins TRBV4-1 and TRBJ2-3; 10 bases align to TRBD1. Germline V gene data show CDR1 as MGHRA and CDR2 as YSYEKL. The CDR3 totals 18 residues. Trimming took 1 base from V and 9 from J; bases not matched to a gene: 16. This CDR3 reads CASSQGLNRDRGARTQYF. In DNA, the CDR3 is TGCGCCAGCAGCCAAGGGTTGAATCGGGACAGGGGAGCTAGGACGCAGTATTTT.

The rearrangement joins TRBV27 to TRBJ1-4, with TRBD1 matching over 8 bases. V was pared by 5 bases and J by 10 bases, with 12 bases of the junction left unmatched. The CDR3 length is 15 residues. The germline V gene encodes CDR1 MNHEY and CDR2 SMNVEV (reference sequence). The CDR3 DNA sequence: TGTGCCAGCAGTCCACTGGGACAGGAGAAGGGAAAACTGTTTTTT. The encoded protein is CASSPLGQEKGKLFF. The variable domain in full, completed from reference TRBV27 and TRBJ1-4, reads EAQVTQNPRYLITVTGKKLTVTCSQNMNHEYMSWYRQDPGLGLRQIYYSMNVEVTDKGDVPEGYKVSRKEKRNFPLILESPSPNQTSLYFCASSPLGQEKGKLFFGSGTQLSVL.

The gene calls are TRBV19 and TRBJ2-1, with TRBD2 identical over 9 bases. The V gene end was trimmed by 7 bases and the J gene end by 2 bases; junction bases not matched to a gene: 3. Germline V CDR1 and CDR2: LNHDA, SQIVND (reference sequence). The CDR3 totals 14 residues. The CDR3 DNA reads as TGTGCCAGTACAAGGACTAGCGCCTACAATGAGCAGTTCTTC. Protein: CASTRTSAYNEQFF.

This clone has more than one count but fewer than ten. This chain uses TRBV5-1 with TRBJ1-2, with D perhaps matching TRBD1 (5 bases). Germline CDR1 and CDR2: SGHRS and YFSETQ. Trimming cost V 0 bases and J 6 bases, with 12 bases left between them. There are 14 residues in the CDR3. The CDR3 coding sequence is TGCGCCAGCAGCTTGGCCGGGGGGACTCATGGCTACACCTTC. This encodes CASSLAGGTHGYTF.

The chain carries TRBV6-2 or TRBV6-3 and TRBJ2-1; TRBD2 matches 8 bases. With V trimmed by 5 bases and J by 8 bases, 11 bases remained unmatched. This CDR3 is built from 15 residues. Germline V gene data show CDR1 as MNHEY and CDR2 as SVGEGT. This chain's CDR3 is CASSPGRGRIDEQFF. The CDR3 DNA follows: TGTGCCAGCAGTCCGGGACGCGGGAGGATCGATGAGCAGTTCTTC.

The chain couples TRBV4-2 to TRBJ1-2; D is perhaps TRBD1 (5 bases). This CDR3 region has 15 residues. Germline lookup yields CDR1 LGHNA and CDR2 YNFKEQ. The V end lost 0 bases, the J end lost 0 bases, and 8 bases lay between the germline ends. The CDR3 nucleotides are TGTGCCAGCAGCCAAGAAGACAGATCTAACTATGGCTACACCTTC. Translation: CASSQEDRSNYGYTF.

This clone ranks as medium-sized (0.01 to 0.1%). Sequence at one end of the junction differs from germline and may be a read error. The CDR3 bases are TGTGCTAGCAGCTTAGGCCGCACAGATACGCAGTATTTT. This encodes CASSLGRTDTQYF. The rearrangement joins TRBV7-7 to TRBJ2-3; D not resolved. Per the germline V gene, CDR1 is SSHAT and CDR2 is FNYEAQ (reference sequence). This CDR3 has 13 amino acids. Complete variable domain (other parts from reference TRBV7-7 and TRBJ2-3): GAGVSQSPRYKVTKRGQDVTLRCDPISSHATLYWYQQALGQGPEFLTYFNYEAQPDKSGLPSDRFSAERPEGSISTLTIQRTEQRDSAMYRCASSLGRTDTQYFGPGTRLTVL.

The genes are TRBV19 and TRBJ1-1, with 7 nucleotides matching TRBD1. The CDR3 sequence is 13 residues long. Germline CDR1 reads LNHDA; CDR2 reads SQIVND (reference sequence). The ends lost 10 bases at V and 0 bases at J; junction bases unmatched: 5. This chain's CDR3 is CATSQGMNTEAFF. The CDR3 region has the DNA TGTGCCACCTCACAGGGGATGAACACTGAAGCTTTCTTT.

A remark on this clone: Relative to the germline gene, one junction end is altered; a read error may explain this. The CDR3 region has the DNA TGTGCCAGCAGCTCGGGTCAGGGTCGTTGGTTTATTTTC. It is translated as CASSSGQGRWFIF. The V gene is TRBV5-8, the J gene TRBJ1-2, with a possible D match to TRBD1 (5 bases). CDR1 is SGHTS and CDR2 is YDEGEE in the germline V gene. The CDR3 runs 13 residues.

This rearrangement joins TRBV5-8 to TRBJ1-6, with a tentative D call TRBD1 (6 bases). Germline lookup yields CDR1 SGHTS and CDR2 YDEGEE. The CDR3 has 17 amino acids. Trimming took off 1 base at V and 4 bases at J, with 15 bases between the two ends. CDR3 sequence reads: CASSLYTGTAYNSPLHF. In DNA, the CDR3 is TGTGCCAGCAGCTTGTATACAGGGACGGCTTATAATTCACCCCTCCACTTT.

The chain couples TRBV7-9 to TRBJ2-1; tentative D call: TRBD1 (5 bases). CDR1 is SEHNR, CDR2 FQNEAQ, per germline (reference sequence). Trimming removed 1 base at V and 6 bases at J, with 7 bases between. There are 13 residues in the CDR3. The CDR3 here is CASSLEGINEQFF. The CDR3 bases are TGTGCCAGCAGCTTAGAGGGGATCAATGAGCAGTTCTTC.